The 14 T cell receptor beta chains in this list originate from one sample, sequenced in a study of identical twins. Using its own MiXCR run on the 5' RACE reads, TCRdb lists one record per CDR3 protein. In the table there are 420,000 or so distinct CDR3 sequences, around 18% of which are singletons. The sequencing sample was made of naive T cells sorted from blood. The receptors shown here come from a man in his fifties or sixties in good health.

The J gene is TRBJ2-3, the V gene TRBV15, with D possibly being TRBD2 (6 bases). This CDR3 region has 16 residues. The germline V and J ends were trimmed by 3 bases and 2 bases, with 15 bases remaining between them. From germline, CDR1 is LNHNV and CDR2 YYDKDF (reference sequence). As DNA, the CDR3 is TGTGCCACCAGCAGTTTGCGGGGCCGTAACACAGATACGCAGTATTTT. It codes for CATSSLRGRNTDTQYF.

V is TRBV4-2 and J is TRBJ1-5, with D perhaps matching TRBD1 (6 bases). Germline V CDR1 and CDR2: LGHNA, YNFKEQ. This CDR3 spans 14 amino acids. Between the trimmed V and J ends, which lost 1 base and 7 bases, there was a span of 11 bases. CDR3 amino acids: CASSQGAGAQPQHF. In DNA, the CDR3 is TGTGCCAGCAGCCAAGGGGCGGGGGCCCAGCCCCAGCATTTT.

This chain links TRBV6-2 or TRBV6-3 with TRBJ2-3, with 7 bases lining up with TRBD2. The ends lost 5 bases at V and 1 base at J; junction bases unmatched: 6. Germline V gives CDR1 MNHEY, CDR2 SVGEGT. The CDR3 is made up of 15 amino acids. The CDR3 region has the DNA TGTGCCAGCAGTCTCGGGAGGTTTGGCACAGATACGCAGTATTTT. Amino acid sequence: CASSLGRFGTDTQYF.

In this sample, this clonotype turned up a few times. V and J are TRBV7-8 and TRBJ1-2, with TRBD1 matching 8 bases. Trimming at V came to 1 base and at J to 5 bases, leaving 9 bases not matched to a gene. This CDR3 has 16 amino acids. Germline values: CDR1 SGHVS, CDR2 FQNEAQ. The chain's CDR3 is CASSLEGSQGAYGYTF. Here the CDR3 DNA reads TGTGCCAGCAGCTTAGAGGGGTCCCAGGGGGCTTATGGCTACACCTTC.

The J gene is TRBJ2-7, the V gene TRBV30; weak D call: TRBD2 (5 bases). Germline V gene data show CDR1 as GTSNPN and CDR2 as SVGIG (reference sequence). The CDR3 runs 15 residues. V was shortened by 5 bases and J by 3 bases, with 20 bases between the two germline ends. CDR3 DNA: TGTGCCTGGGCCTCTAGCCCCCTAGCCGGCTACGAGCAGTACTTC. Residues: CAWASSPLAGYEQYF.

V is TRBV12-3 or TRBV12-4 and J is TRBJ1-1, with 9 bases that match TRBD1. Trimming took 5 bases from V and 5 from J; bases not matched to a gene: 6. The CDR3 runs to 14 residues. The CDR3 nucleotides are TGTGCCAGCAGTCAAACAGGGGGCCGGACTGAAGCTTTCTTT. Encoded protein: CASSQTGGRTEAFF.

For the CDR3, the DNA is TGTGCCAGCAGCCAAGATTGGGCATTCGGGTCCTACGAGCAGTACTTC. Amino acid sequence: CASSQDWAFGSYEQYF. The chain joins TRBV4-2 to TRBJ2-7; no clear D. CDR3 length equals 16 residues. Germline assignment: CDR1 LGHNA and CDR2 YNFKEQ. V dropped 0 bases and J dropped 1 base, with 13 bases sitting between them.

CDR3 bases: TGTGCCAGCAGTTTACTAGCGGGACGAGGCAATGAGCAGTTCTTC. It is translated as CASSLLAGRGNEQFF. The chain has TRBV12-3 or TRBV12-4 and TRBJ2-1, with 9 bases matching TRBD2. The CDR3 contains 15 residues. V lost 2 bases, J lost 6 bases, and 5 bases stayed unmatched.

This clonotype has at least ten counts. The chain is built from TRBV12-3 or TRBV12-4 and TRBJ2-2, with D possibly called TRBD1 or TRBD2 (5 bases each). This CDR3 comprises 16 residues. Trimming removed 8 bases from V and 2 bases from J, with 18 bases in between. CDR3 DNA: TGTGCCAGCCTATCGGGGCACCGCTTCAACACCGGGGAGCTGTTTTTT. Its protein product is CASLSGHRFNTGELFF.

This clonotype was recorded many times. The V and J genes are TRBV5-6 and TRBJ1-5, with D perhaps matching TRBD1 (6 bases). V lost 4 bases, J lost 0 bases, and 14 bases lay in between. This CDR3 has 16 residues. Germline CDR1 is SGHDT and CDR2 is YYEEEE. Written as DNA, the CDR3 is TGTGCCAGCAGCACCCGGACAGAGAATAGCAATCAGCCCCAGCATTTT. It encodes CASSTRTENSNQPQHF. Full variable domain (rest looked up from reference TRBV5-6 and TRBJ1-5): DAGVTQSPTHLIKTRGQQVTLRCSPKSGHDTVSWYQQALGQGPQFIFQYYEEEERQRGNFPDRFSGHQFPNYSSELNVNALLLGDSALYLCASSTRTENSNQPQHFGDGTRLSIL.

J is TRBJ1-5 and V is TRBV20-1; D ambiguous. This CDR3 comprises 13 residues. Trimming took 2 bases from V and 5 from J, leaving 10 bases between them. In germline, CDR1 is DFQATT, CDR2 SNEGSKA (reference sequence). The CDR3, as DNA: TGCAGTGCTAGAAAGCGGGAATATCAGCCCCAGCATTTT. Translated: CSARKREYQPQHF.

This clonotype was observed at least ten times. This rearrangement joins TRBV5-1 to TRBJ2-1; 7 bases map to TRBD1. Trimming removed 2 bases from V and 0 bases from J; junction bases left unmatched: 2. The CDR3 covers 15 residues. Germline V gene lookup returns CDR1 SGHRS and CDR2 YFSETQ. The CDR3 loop is CASSFRGFSYNEQFF. In nucleotides, the CDR3 is TGCGCCAGCAGCTTCAGGGGGTTCTCCTACAATGAGCAGTTCTTC.

There are a few counts of this clonotype. This chain uses TRBV4-3 with TRBJ1-2, with D perhaps TRBD1 (6 bases). V dropped 6 bases and J dropped 4 bases, with 18 bases sitting between them. The CDR3 length is 15 residues. Germline CDR1 LGHNA, CDR2 YSLEER. The CDR3 loop is CASSPSRGISYGYTF. The CDR3 bases are TGCGCCAGCAGTCCATCCAGGGGCATAAGCTATGGCTACACCTTC.

This clonotype was seen only a few times. This CDR3 is CASSGSNEKLFF. The CDR3 DNA reads TGCGCCAGCAGCGGGAGTAATGAAAAACTGTTTTTT. This chain connects TRBV5-1 to TRBJ1-4; D gene uncertain. Germline CDR1 reads SGHRS; CDR2 reads YFSETQ. Trimming removed 4 bases at V and 4 bases at J, with 5 bases between. The CDR3 totals 12 residues.